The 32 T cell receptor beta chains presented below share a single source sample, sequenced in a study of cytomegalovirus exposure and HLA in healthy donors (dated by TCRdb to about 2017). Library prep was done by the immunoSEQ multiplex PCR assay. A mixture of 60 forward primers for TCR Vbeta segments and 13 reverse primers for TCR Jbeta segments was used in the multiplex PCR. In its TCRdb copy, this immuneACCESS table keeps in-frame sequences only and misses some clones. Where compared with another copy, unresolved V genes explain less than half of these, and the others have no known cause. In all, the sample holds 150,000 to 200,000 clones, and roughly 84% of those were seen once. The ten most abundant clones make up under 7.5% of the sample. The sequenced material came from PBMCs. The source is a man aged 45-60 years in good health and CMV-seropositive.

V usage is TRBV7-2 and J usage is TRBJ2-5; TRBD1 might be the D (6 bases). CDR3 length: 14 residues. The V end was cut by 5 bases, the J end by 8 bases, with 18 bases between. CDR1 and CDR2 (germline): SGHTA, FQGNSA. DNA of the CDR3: TGTGCCAGCAGCCGCCGGGACACGTCCTTAACCCAGTACTTC. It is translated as CASSRRDTSLTQYF.

For the CDR3, the DNA is TGTGCCAGCAGCACTGGGCCAACCTACGAGCAGTACTTC. Translated: CASSTGPTYEQYF. This chain joins TRBV7-2 and TRBJ2-7; D gene ambiguous. V was clipped by 5 bases and J by 2 bases, with 10 bases between them. CDR3 size: 13 residues. Germline V gives CDR1 SGHTA, CDR2 FQGNSA.

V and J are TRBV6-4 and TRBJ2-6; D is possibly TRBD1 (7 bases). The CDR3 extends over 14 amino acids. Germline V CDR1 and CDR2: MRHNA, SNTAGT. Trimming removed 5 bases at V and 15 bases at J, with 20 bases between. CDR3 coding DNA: TGTGCCAGCAGTCCCGAAAGGACAGGCGGGGCCCTGACTTTC. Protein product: CASSPERTGGALTF.

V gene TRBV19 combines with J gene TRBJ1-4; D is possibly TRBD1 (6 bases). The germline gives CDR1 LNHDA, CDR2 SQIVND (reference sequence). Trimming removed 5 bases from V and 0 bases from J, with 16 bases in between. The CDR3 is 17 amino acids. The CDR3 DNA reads TGTGCCAGTAGTCTCCTGGGTGAGGGGGCAACTAATGAAAAACTGTTTTTT. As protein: CASSLLGEGATNEKLFF. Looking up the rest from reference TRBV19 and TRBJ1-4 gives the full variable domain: DGGITQSPKYLFRKEGQNVTLSCEQNLNHDAMYWYRQDPGQGLRLIYYSQIVNDFQKGDIAEGYSVSREKKESFPLTVTSAQKNPTAFYLCASSLLGEGATNEKLFFGSGTQLSVL.

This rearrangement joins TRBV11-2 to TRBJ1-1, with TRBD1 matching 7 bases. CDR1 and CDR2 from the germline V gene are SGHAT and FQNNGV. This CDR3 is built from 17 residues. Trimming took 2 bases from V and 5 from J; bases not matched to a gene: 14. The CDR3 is CASSLTGEFRGETEAFF. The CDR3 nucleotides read TGTGCCAGCAGCTTAACAGGGGAGTTTAGGGGCGAGACTGAAGCTTTCTTT.

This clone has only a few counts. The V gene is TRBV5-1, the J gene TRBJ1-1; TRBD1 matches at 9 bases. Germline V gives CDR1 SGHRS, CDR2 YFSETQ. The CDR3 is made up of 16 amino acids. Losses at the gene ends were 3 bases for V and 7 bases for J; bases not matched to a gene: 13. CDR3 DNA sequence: TGCGCCAGCAGCTGGGGGACAGGGAGAAAAGTAGATGAAGCTTTCTTT. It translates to CASSWGTGRKVDEAFF.

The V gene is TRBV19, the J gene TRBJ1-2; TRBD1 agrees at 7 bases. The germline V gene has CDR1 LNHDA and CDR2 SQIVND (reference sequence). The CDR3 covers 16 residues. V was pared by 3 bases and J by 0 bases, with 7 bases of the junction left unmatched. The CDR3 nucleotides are TGTGCCAGTAGTATCAACGACAGGGATGCTAACTATGGCTACACCTTC. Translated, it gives CASSINDRDANYGYTF.

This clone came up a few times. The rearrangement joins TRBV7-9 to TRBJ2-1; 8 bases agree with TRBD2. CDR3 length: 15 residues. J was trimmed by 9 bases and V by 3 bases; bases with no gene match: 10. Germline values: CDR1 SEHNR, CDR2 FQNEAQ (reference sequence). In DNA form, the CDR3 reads TGTGCCAGCAGCTTGACGGGGGGGCTTTTCGTTGAGCAGTTCTTC. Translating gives CASSLTGGLFVEQFF.

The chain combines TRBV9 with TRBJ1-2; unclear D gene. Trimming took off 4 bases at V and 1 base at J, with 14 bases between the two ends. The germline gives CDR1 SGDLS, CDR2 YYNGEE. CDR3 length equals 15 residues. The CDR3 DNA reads TGTGCCAGCAGCCCGTGGGGAGGGCTTAACTATGGCTACACCTTC. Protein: CASSPWGGLNYGYTF.

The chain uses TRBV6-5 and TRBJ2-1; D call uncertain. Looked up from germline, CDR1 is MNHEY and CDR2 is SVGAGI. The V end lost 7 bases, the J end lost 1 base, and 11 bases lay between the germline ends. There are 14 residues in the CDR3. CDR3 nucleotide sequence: TGTGCCAGCACTACGTCGGGTTCCTACAATGAGCAGTTCTTC. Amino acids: CASTTSGSYNEQFF.

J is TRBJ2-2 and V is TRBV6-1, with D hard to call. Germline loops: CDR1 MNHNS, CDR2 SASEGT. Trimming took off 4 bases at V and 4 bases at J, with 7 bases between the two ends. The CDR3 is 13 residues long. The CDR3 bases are TGTGCCAGCAGTGCACGAGGCACCGGGGAGCTGTTTTTT. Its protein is CASSARGTGELFF.

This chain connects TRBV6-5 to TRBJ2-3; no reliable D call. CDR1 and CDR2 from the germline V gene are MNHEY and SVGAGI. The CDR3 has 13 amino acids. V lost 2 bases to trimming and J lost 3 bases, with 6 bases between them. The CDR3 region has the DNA TGTGCCAGCAGTTACCGTATGACAGATACGCAGTATTTT. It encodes CASSYRMTDTQYF.

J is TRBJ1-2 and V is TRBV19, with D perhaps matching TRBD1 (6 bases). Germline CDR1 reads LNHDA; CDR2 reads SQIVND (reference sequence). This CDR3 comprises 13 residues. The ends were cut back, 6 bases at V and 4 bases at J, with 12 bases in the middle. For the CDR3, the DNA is TGTGCCAGTAGGGGGGCTACAGGCTATGGCTACACCTTC. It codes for CASRGATGYGYTF.

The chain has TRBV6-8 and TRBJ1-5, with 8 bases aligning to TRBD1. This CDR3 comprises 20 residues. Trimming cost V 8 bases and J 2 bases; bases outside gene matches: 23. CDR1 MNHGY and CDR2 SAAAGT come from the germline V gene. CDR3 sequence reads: CASAKRTGRYPHRRNQPQHF. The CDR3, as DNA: TGTGCCAGCGCTAAGAGGACAGGGCGATACCCCCATCGACGCAATCAGCCCCAGCATTTT.

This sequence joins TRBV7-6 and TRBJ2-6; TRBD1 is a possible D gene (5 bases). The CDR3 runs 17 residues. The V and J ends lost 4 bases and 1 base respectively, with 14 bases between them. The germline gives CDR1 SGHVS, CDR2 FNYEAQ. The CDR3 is CASSSQTVSSGANVLTF. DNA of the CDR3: TGTGCCAGCAGCTCCCAGACAGTATCATCTGGGGCCAACGTCCTGACTTTC.

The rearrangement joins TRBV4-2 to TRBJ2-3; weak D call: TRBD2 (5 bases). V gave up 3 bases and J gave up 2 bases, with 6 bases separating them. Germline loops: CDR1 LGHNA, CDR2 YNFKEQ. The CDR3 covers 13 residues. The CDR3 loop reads CASSQDSTDTQYF. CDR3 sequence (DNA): TGTGCCAGCAGCCAGGACTCCACAGATACGCAGTATTTT.

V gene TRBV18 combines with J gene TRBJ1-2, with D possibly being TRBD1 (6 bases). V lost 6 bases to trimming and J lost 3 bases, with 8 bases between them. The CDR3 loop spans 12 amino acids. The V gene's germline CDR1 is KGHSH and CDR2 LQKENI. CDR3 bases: TGTGCCAGCTCGAGACAGGACTATGGCTACACCTTC. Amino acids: CASSRQDYGYTF.

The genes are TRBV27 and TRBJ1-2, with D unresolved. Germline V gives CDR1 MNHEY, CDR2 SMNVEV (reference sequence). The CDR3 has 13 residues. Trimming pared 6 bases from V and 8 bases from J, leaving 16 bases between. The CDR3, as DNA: TGTGCCAGCAGGCCCGATTGGGGAGGGGGCTACACCTTC. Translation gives CASRPDWGGGYTF.

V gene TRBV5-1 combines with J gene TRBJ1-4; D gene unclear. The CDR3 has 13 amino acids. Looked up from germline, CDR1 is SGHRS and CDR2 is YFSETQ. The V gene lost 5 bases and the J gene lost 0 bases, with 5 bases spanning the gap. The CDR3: CASRRATNEKLFF. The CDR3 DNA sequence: TGCGCCAGCAGGAGAGCAACTAATGAAAAACTGTTTTTT. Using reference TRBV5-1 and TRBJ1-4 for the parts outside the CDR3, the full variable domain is KAGVTQTPRYLIKTRGQQVTLSCSPISGHRSVSWYQQTPGQGLQFLFEYFSETQRNKGNFPGRFSGRQFSNSRSEMNVSTLELGDSALYLCASRRATNEKLFFGSGTQLSVL.

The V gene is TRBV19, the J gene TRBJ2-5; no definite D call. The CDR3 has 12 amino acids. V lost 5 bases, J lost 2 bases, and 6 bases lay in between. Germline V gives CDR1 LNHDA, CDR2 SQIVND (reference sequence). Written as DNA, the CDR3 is TGTGCCAGTAGTGGCAATCAAGAGACCCAGTACTTC. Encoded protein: CASSGNQETQYF.

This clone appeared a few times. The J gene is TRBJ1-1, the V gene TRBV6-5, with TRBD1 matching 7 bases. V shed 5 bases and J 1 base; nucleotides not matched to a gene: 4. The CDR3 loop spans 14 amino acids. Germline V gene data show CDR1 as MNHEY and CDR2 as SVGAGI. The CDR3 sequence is CASSGTESNTEAFF. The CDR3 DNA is TGTGCCAGCAGTGGGACAGAATCGAACACTGAAGCTTTCTTT.

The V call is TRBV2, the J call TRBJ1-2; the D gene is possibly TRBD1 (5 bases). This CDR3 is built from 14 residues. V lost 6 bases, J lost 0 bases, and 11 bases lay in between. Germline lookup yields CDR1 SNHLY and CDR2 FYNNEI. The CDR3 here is CASSGDLANYGYTF. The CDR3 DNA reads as TGTGCCAGCAGCGGGGACTTAGCTAACTATGGCTACACCTTC.

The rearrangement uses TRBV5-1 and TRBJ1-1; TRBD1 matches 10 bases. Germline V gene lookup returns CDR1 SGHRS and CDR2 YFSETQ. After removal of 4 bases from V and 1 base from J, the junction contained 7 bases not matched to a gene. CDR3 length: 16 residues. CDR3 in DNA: TGCGCCAGCAGCCCTGGACAGGGGGTTCCGAACACTGAAGCTTTCTTT. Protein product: CASSPGQGVPNTEAFF.

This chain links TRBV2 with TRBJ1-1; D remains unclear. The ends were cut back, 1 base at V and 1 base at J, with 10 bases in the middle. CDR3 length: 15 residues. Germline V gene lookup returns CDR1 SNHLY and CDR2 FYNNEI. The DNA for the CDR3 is TGTGCCAGCAGTGAAGGGGCCAGGCGGAACACTGAAGCTTTCTTT. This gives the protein CASSEGARRNTEAFF.

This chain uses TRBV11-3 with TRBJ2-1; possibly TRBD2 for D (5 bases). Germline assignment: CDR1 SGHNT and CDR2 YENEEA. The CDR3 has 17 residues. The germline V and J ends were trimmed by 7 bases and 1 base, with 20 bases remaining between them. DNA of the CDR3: TGTGCCAGCACCCCGGGCGGGCCGCCGGGTTCCTACAATGAGCAGTTCTTC. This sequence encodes CASTPGGPPGSYNEQFF.

CDR3 amino acids: CASSVGSFADTQYF. The CDR3 DNA is TGTGCCAGCAGTGTCGGTTCGTTCGCAGATACGCAGTATTTT. The chain combines TRBV2 with TRBJ2-3; D ambiguous. Between the trimmed V and J ends, which lost 4 bases and 4 bases, there was a span of 12 bases. The CDR3 covers 14 residues. Germline V gene lookup returns CDR1 SNHLY and CDR2 FYNNEI.

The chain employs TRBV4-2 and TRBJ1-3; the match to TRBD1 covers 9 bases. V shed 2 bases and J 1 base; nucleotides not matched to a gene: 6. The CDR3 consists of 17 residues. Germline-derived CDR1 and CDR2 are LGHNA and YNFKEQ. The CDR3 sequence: CASSQPGQGGSGNTIYF. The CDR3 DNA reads TGTGCCAGCAGCCAACCGGGACAGGGAGGATCTGGAAACACCATATATTTT.

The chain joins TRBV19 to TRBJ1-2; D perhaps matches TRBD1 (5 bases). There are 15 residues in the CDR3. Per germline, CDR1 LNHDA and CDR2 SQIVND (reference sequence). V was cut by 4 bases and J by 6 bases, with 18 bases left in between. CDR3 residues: CASSSIAGVLDGYTF. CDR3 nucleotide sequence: TGTGCCAGTAGTAGTATAGCGGGGGTATTAGATGGCTACACCTTC.

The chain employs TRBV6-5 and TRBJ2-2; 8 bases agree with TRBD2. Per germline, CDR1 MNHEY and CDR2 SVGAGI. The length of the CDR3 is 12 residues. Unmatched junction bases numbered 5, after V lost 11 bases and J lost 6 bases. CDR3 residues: CASGGGPGELFF. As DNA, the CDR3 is TGTGCCTCGGGGGGGGGACCCGGGGAGCTGTTTTTT.

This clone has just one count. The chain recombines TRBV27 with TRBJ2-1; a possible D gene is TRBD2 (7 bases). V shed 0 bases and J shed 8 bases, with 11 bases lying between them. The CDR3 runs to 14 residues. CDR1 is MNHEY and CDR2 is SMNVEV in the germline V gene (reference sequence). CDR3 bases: TGTGCCAGCAGTTTATCCCAGGGGAGGGATGAGCAGTTCTTC. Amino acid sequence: CASSLSQGRDEQFF.

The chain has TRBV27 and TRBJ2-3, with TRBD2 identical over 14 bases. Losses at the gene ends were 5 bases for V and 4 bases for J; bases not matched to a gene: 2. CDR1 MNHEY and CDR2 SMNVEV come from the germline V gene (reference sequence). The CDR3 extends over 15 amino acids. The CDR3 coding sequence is TGTGCCAGCAGTCCGACTAGCGGGAGGGCAGATACGCAGTATTTT. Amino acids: CASSPTSGRADTQYF.

The CDR3 spells CASTDRMGNRDREIGDIQYF. The CDR3 DNA is TGTGCCAGCACCGATAGAATGGGGAACCGGGACAGAGAGATTGGAGACATTCAGTACTTC. This chain joins TRBV6-4 and TRBJ2-4, with 7 bases aligning to TRBD1. The CDR3 sequence is 20 residues long. Germline CDR1 MRHNA, CDR2 SNTAGT. Unmatched junction bases numbered 29, after V lost 7 bases and J lost 8 bases.